The clone carrying this T cell receptor (beta chain) was picked up many times. Its antigen is currently unknown. Reverse transcribed after extraction, RNA yielded cDNA as the sequencing template. Method: immunoSEQ multiplex PCR; TCRdb's copy keeps in-frame clones and lacks some. The sample holds about 210,000 clones, roughly 40% seen once. This sample was included in a study of CD8+ T cells in alopecia areata. Study context: Each day, treated patients took oral tofacitinib twice, at 5 to 10 mg per dose. Study conclusions and caveats: Greater clonality was observed in lesional scalp samples, especially alopecia totalis/universalis, versus normal scalp. Many expanded lesional clones persisted in scalp and blood during tofacitinib.

The treatment here: oral pan-JAK inhibitor, 5-10 mg twice daily. As part of sample collection, lesional scalp punch biopsies and peripheral blood were taken from alopecia areata patients. Trimming removed 4 bases at V and 5 bases at J, with 3 bases between. CDR1 and CDR2 (germline): MGHDK, SYGVNS. The CDR3 extends over 11 amino acids. This TCR was recovered from a human donor with alopecia areata. V usage is TRBV25-1 and J usage is TRBJ2-1; D remains ambiguous. This specimen consisted of CD4+ T cells sorted from blood, obtained at roughly week 38, from a patient treated with tofacitinib. CDR3 protein: CASSGHNEQFF. The DNA of the CDR3 is TGTGCCAGCAGTGGGCACAATGAGCAGTTCTTC.